This passage covers 11 T cell receptor beta chains from one sample sequenced in a study of T cells after yellow fever vaccination. TCRdb reanalysed the 5' RACE reads using MiXCR and keeps one entry per CDR3 protein. The repertoire consists of roughly 330,000 distinct CDR3 sequences, with around 7.3% occurring once and the leading ten covering roughly a sixth. The material was PBMCs, obtained more than 35 days after the first yellow fever vaccination. Receptors originate from a man younger than 30 who received the YFV17D yellow fever vaccine.

The table lists this clonotype with many counts. This sequence joins TRBV11-2 and TRBJ1-3; a possible D gene is TRBD1 (6 bases). The CDR3 length is 14 residues. CDR1 is SGHAT, CDR2 FQNNGV, per germline. Trimming cost V 6 bases and J 3 bases, with 12 bases left between them. The CDR3 sequence: CASSLTGRGNTIYF. CDR3 nucleotide sequence: TGTGCCAGCAGTCTTACAGGGCGTGGAAACACCATATATTTT.

The chain recombines TRBV2 with TRBJ2-5; the D gene is possibly TRBD2 (6 bases). The CDR3 is made up of 13 amino acids. The V end lost 7 bases, the J end lost 1 base, and 10 bases lay between the germline ends. The V gene's germline CDR1 is SNHLY and CDR2 FYNNEI. The CDR3 sequence is CASMGGFQETQYF. CDR3 nucleotide sequence: TGTGCCAGCATGGGGGGATTCCAAGAGACCCAGTACTTC. The full variable domain, with the rest looked up from reference TRBV2 and TRBJ2-5, is EPEVTQTPSHQVTQMGQEVILRCVPISNHLYFYWYRQILGQKVEFLVSFYNNEISEKSEIFDDQFSVERPDGSNFTLKIRSTKLEDSAMYFCASMGGFQETQYFGPGTRLLVL.

This clonotype was observed a handful of times. The chain combines TRBV4-3 with TRBJ2-5; a weak D match, TRBD1 (5 bases). V was cut by 1 base and J by 2 bases, with 17 bases left in between. CDR1 LGHNA and CDR2 YSLEER come from the germline V gene. This CDR3 contains 17 residues. As DNA, the CDR3 is TGCGCCAGCAGCCAAGTTGTAGGGGAAAACCATCAAGAGACCCAGTACTTC. Protein sequence: CASSQVVGENHQETQYF.

This clonotype was seen at least ten times. The genes are TRBV9 and TRBJ1-1; 8 positions agree with TRBD1. The CDR3 runs to 15 residues. Trimming removed 4 bases from V and 7 bases from J; junction bases left unmatched: 12. Per the germline V gene, CDR1 is SGDLS and CDR2 is YYNGEE. The CDR3 sequence is CASSLQGAGVSEAFF. The DNA for the CDR3 is TGTGCCAGCAGCCTGCAGGGGGCCGGGGTGAGTGAAGCTTTCTTT.

This clonotype was detected only a few times. The chain is built from TRBV12-3 or TRBV12-4 and TRBJ2-2, with 9 bases lining up with TRBD2. V gave up 6 bases and J gave up 7 bases; unmatched junction bases: 12. The CDR3 consists of 16 residues. The CDR3 sequence is CASSPGWAGGLGELFF. CDR3 bases: TGTGCCAGCAGCCCTGGTTGGGCGGGGGGGCTCGGGGAGCTGTTTTTT.

This clonotype was seen ten or more times. The genes are TRBV5-1 and TRBJ2-3, with TRBD1 identical over 7 bases. The CDR3 covers 15 residues. V was pared by 4 bases and J by 5 bases, with 10 bases of the junction left unmatched. CDR1 is SGHRS and CDR2 is YFSETQ in the germline V gene. The CDR3 loop is CASSELQGTIDTQYF. The CDR3 DNA follows: TGCGCCAGCAGCGAGCTACAGGGGACGATAGATACGCAGTATTTT.

The J gene is TRBJ2-1, the V gene TRBV4-2, with 7 bases identical to TRBD2. The CDR3 totals 17 residues. V gave up 1 base and J gave up 5 bases; unmatched junction bases: 11. Germline V gives CDR1 LGHNA, CDR2 YNFKEQ. The DNA for the CDR3 is TGTGCCAGCAGCCAAGGTGAACGGGGGGTCGGGGACAATGAGCAGTTCTTC. Translating gives CASSQGERGVGDNEQFF.

The CDR3: CASSLGEGGPQHF. In DNA form, the CDR3 reads TGTGCCAGCAGCTTAGGGGAGGGCGGACCCCAGCATTTT. This chain links TRBV7-2 with TRBJ1-5; no firm D call. V shed 1 base and J shed 10 bases, with 11 bases lying between them. Germline lookup yields CDR1 SGHTA and CDR2 FQGNSA. The CDR3 loop spans 13 amino acids.

This clonotype was detected only a few times. The rearrangement links TRBV12-3 or TRBV12-4 to TRBJ2-1, with D perhaps given as TRBD1 or TRBD2 (6 bases each). The CDR3 runs 15 residues. V was trimmed by 2 bases and J by 3 bases, leaving 11 bases between them. The CDR3 protein is CASSLRGDVYNEQFF. The CDR3, as DNA: TGTGCCAGCAGTTTAAGGGGGGACGTCTACAATGAGCAGTTCTTC.

This clonotype has only a few counts. The genes are TRBV20-1 and TRBJ1-6, with D possibly TRBD1 on 5 matching bases. The CDR3 covers 16 residues. The V end was cut by 0 bases, the J end by 5 bases, with 14 bases between. Germline V gene data show CDR1 as DFQATT and CDR2 as SNEGSKA (reference sequence). In DNA, the CDR3 is TGCAGTGCTAGAGAGAAAACAGGCGTCGATAATTCACCCCTCCACTTT. Its protein product is CSAREKTGVDNSPLHF.

In this sample, this clonotype turned up a few times. This rearrangement joins TRBV5-5 to TRBJ2-7; tentative D call: TRBD1 (6 bases). The CDR3 runs to 13 residues. Trimming left V 3 bases short and J 3 bases short, with 10 bases between. Germline CDR1 reads SGHKS; CDR2 reads YYEKEE (reference sequence). CDR3 sequence: CASSWEQGYEQYF. CDR3 nucleotide sequence: TGTGCCAGCAGCTGGGAACAGGGCTACGAGCAGTACTTC. The variable domain in full, with the rest retrieved from reference TRBV5-5 and TRBJ2-7, is DAGVTQSPTHLIKTRGQQVTLRCSPISGHKSVSWYQQVLGQGPQFIFQYYEKEERGRGNFPDRFSARQFPNYSSELNVNALLLGDSALYLCASSWEQGYEQYFGPGTRLTVT.